This T cell receptor beta chain was identified in a study of cytomegalovirus exposure and HLA in healthy donors. Looking at the study overall: Among the 300 to 400 donors who were genotyped, approximately 83% fell in the genetic ancestry cluster that is associated with self-reported Caucasian donors. Whole-study results and caveats: Later analysis placed DRB1 highest and HLA-C lowest in TCR association rates, which differed by HLA locus. A later analysis linked a missense variant in DCLRE1C to the trimming of TCR beta V and J genes.

PCR involved 60 Vbeta and 13 Jbeta primers. Profiled with immunoSEQ multiplex PCR; TCRdb holds only in-frame clones, not every one. This table has roughly 150,000 clones, roughly 82% appearing once. Germline V gene sequence: CDR1 MNHNY, CDR2 SVGAGI (reference sequence). The CDR3 extends over 16 amino acids. V was clipped by 7 bases and J by 1 base; unmatched bases: 11. Notes on this clone: Its antigen remains unknown.

This TCR was recovered from a woman aged 45 to 65 in good health and CMV-seropositive. Sequenced input: PBMCs. The chain is built from TRBV6-6 and TRBJ1-1, with 8 bases matching TRBD1. The CDR3 nucleotides are TGTGCCAGCACCACCGACAGGGGTGTAAGGAACACTGAAGCTTTCTTT. Encoded protein: CASTTDRGVRNTEAFF.